These 12 T cell receptor beta chains came from one sample sequenced in a study of T-cell reconstitution after alpha-beta-depleted transplantation in children. Preparing the TCRbeta library involved the use of unique molecular identifiers. TCRdb ran MiXCR on the PCR reads and lists one entry per CDR3 protein. The sample yields some 250,000 distinct CDR3 sequences, more than 10% seen once. The sequenced sample was PBMCs from the stem cell graft donor, obtained from the stem cell graft. These receptors were obtained from a human donor who donated a stem cell graft to a child with acute lymphoblastic leukemia.

This clonotype was seen many times. The chain recombines TRBV27 with TRBJ2-5; perhaps TRBD2 as D (5 bases). The length of the CDR3 is 15 residues. V lost 0 bases and J lost 2, with 10 bases in between. The germline CDR1 and CDR2 sequences are MNHEY and SMNVEV (reference sequence). CDR3: CASSLSGGLQETQYF. The CDR3 coding sequence is TGTGCCAGCAGTTTATCAGGAGGTCTACAAGAGACCCAGTACTTC.

Concerning this clonotype: A read error may be the cause here, since a much bigger clone is one base away. The rearrangement uses TRBV7-2 and TRBJ2-3, with TRBD2 matching over 8 bases. There are 15 residues in the CDR3. Germline CDR1 is SGHTA and CDR2 is FQGNSA. CDR3 sequence (DNA): TGTGCCAGCAGCTTAGGAGCGGGGGACACAGATACGCTGTATTTT. Amino acids: CASSLGAGDTDTLYF.

The rearrangement joins TRBV6-6 to TRBJ2-5; D is ambiguous. This CDR3 is 13 amino acids long. V gave up 5 bases and J gave up 4 bases, with 11 bases separating them. The germline V gene encodes CDR1 MNHNY and CDR2 SVGAGI (reference sequence). The CDR3 nucleotides read TGTGCCAGCAGTCCCCGGGCCGGAGAGACCCAGTACTTC. Translated, it gives CASSPRAGETQYF.

This chain links TRBV7-2 with TRBJ2-5; 9 nucleotides align to TRBD1. The length of the CDR3 is 15 residues. V shed 4 bases and J 5 bases; nucleotides not matched to a gene: 8. Per the germline V gene, CDR1 is SGHTA and CDR2 is FQGNSA. CDR3 protein: CASSSGTGSLETQYF. CDR3 bases: TGTGCCAGCAGCTCCGGGACAGGGTCGTTGGAGACCCAGTACTTC.

As to this clonotype: A much larger clone sits a single nucleotide away, making a read error possible. The chain couples TRBV20-1 to TRBJ2-3, with D possibly matching TRBD2 (6 bases). The V gene lost 0 bases and the J gene lost 0 bases, with 10 bases spanning the gap. Per the germline V gene, CDR1 is DFQATT and CDR2 is SNEGSKA (reference sequence). The CDR3 runs to 15 residues. In DNA form, the CDR3 reads TGCAGTGCTAGAGATCACGGGAGTAGCACAGATACGCAGTATTTT. It specifies CSARDHGSSTDTQYF.

This clonotype was counted at least ten times. The V and J genes are TRBV6-5 and TRBJ2-1; 9 nucleotides match TRBD2. This CDR3 is built from 16 residues. Germline lookup yields CDR1 MNHEY and CDR2 SVGAGI. Trimming took 6 bases from V and 8 from J; bases not matched to a gene: 14. The CDR3 DNA sequence: TGTGCCAGCAGGGGCAGGGAGGCTAGCGGGGTTGATGAGCAGTTCTTC. Protein product: CASRGREASGVDEQFF.

This clonotype was seen at least ten times. V is TRBV4-1 and J is TRBJ1-6, with D perhaps TRBD1 (6 bases). Germline CDR1 MGHRA, CDR2 YSYEKL. The CDR3 length is 15 residues. Between the trimmed V and J ends, which lost 1 base and 12 bases, there was a span of 16 bases. The CDR3 bases are TGCGCCAGCAGCCAAGCCCCCAGGGGACAAGGACCCCTCCACTTT. The encoded protein is CASSQAPRGQGPLHF.

V gene TRBV20-1 combines with J gene TRBJ2-1, with TRBD2 matching 10 bases. V dropped 6 bases and J dropped 6; count of bases not matched to a gene: 11. This CDR3 comprises 15 residues. Germline CDR1 is DFQATT and CDR2 is SNEGSKA (reference sequence). The CDR3 region has the DNA TGCAGTGCCTTAACACTAGCGGGGATGGCCAATGAGCAGTTCTTC. Translated, it gives CSALTLAGMANEQFF.

This clonotype was seen a handful of times. This chain links TRBV18 with TRBJ2-5, with 7 bases matching TRBD2. V gave up 2 bases and J gave up 1 base; unmatched junction bases: 7. The germline gives CDR1 KGHSH, CDR2 LQKENI. The CDR3 runs 16 residues. The CDR3: CASSPTSSGRQETQYF. The DNA for the CDR3 is TGTGCCAGCTCACCAACATCTAGCGGCCGCCAAGAGACCCAGTACTTC.

This chain links TRBV30 with TRBJ1-2; D is unclear. The CDR3 is 14 amino acids. The ends were cut back, 3 bases at V and 3 bases at J, with 14 bases in the middle. Germline V CDR1 and CDR2: GTSNPN, SVGIG (reference sequence). Here the CDR3 reads CAWRRVPGDYGYTF. The CDR3 coding sequence is TGTGCCTGGAGGAGGGTCCCTGGGGACTATGGCTACACCTTC. The variable domain in full, completed from reference TRBV30 and TRBJ1-2, reads SQTIHQWPATLVQPVGSPLSLECTVEGTSNPNLYWYRQAAGRGLQLLFYSVGIGQISSEVPQNLSASRPQDRQFILSSKKLLLSDSGFYLCAWRRVPGDYGYTFGSGTRLTVV.

This clonotype was counted at least ten times. The rearrangement links TRBV7-9 to TRBJ2-5; D remains ambiguous. Trimming shortened V by 6 bases and J by 6 bases, and 5 bases separated the two germline ends. This CDR3 region has 10 residues. The germline V gene encodes CDR1 SEHNR and CDR2 FQNEAQ (reference sequence). CDR3 in amino acids: CASSRQTQYF. The CDR3 coding sequence is TGTGCCAGCAGTCGCCAGACCCAGTACTTC.

This clonotype was picked up many times. This chain connects TRBV7-2 to TRBJ2-2; maybe TRBD1 (5 bases). The ends were cut back, 1 base at V and 7 bases at J, with 19 bases in the middle. The V gene's germline CDR1 is SGHTA and CDR2 FQGNSA. CDR3 length: 17 residues. The CDR3 bases are TGTGCCAGCAGCTTAGGTGAAGGGGCGGTCTTAGGCGGGGAGCTGTTTTTT. This codes for CASSLGEGAVLGGELFF.